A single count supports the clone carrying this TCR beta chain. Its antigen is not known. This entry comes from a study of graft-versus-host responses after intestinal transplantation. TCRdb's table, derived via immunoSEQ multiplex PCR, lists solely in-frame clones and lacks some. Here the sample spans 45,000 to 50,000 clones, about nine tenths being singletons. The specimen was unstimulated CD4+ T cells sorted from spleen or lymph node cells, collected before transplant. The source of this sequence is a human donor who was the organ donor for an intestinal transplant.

Here the CDR3 DNA reads TGTGCCAGCTACAGGGGTGTGGGGGAGCTGTTTTTT. Its protein product is CASYRGVGELFF. The V and J genes are TRBV28 and TRBJ2-2; the match to TRBD1 covers 7 bases. J gave up 8 bases and V 8 bases, and 5 bases lay outside the gene matches. This CDR3 spans 12 amino acids. CDR1 and CDR2 from the germline V gene are MDHEN and SYDVKM.